A selection of T cell receptor beta chains follows, all from one sample in a study of blood T cell repertoires in COVID-19. Assay: immunoSEQ multiplex PCR; the TCRdb copy retains only in-frame clones and omits some. Counted here are around 12,000 clones, about 75% occurring once; the ten biggest clones make up less than 45%. Sequenced material: peripheral blood. Receptor source: a woman aged 80 or over with acute or convalescent COVID-19. Each CDR3 is given with its conserved first and last residue. D genes are given only for firm matches. Clone size is given for some rows only: seen once, a few or many times, or a class if the clone is expanded.

size: -; D: TRBD2; J: TRBJ2-3; V: TRBV10-3; DNA: TGTGCCATCAGTGACGGGGGGGCCAGCACAGATACGCAGTATTTT; CDR3: CAISDGGASTDTQYF
size: -; D: -; J: TRBJ2-3; V: TRBV5-4; DNA: TGTGCCAGCAGCGGTAACAGAAATAGCACAGATACGCAGTATTTT; CDR3: CASSGNRNSTDTQYF
size: -; D: -; J: TRBJ2-1; V: TRBV9; DNA: TGTGCCAGCAGCGTCTTGAGCTCCTACAATGAGCAGTTCTTC; CDR3: CASSVLSSYNEQFF
size: -; D: TRBD1; J: TRBJ2-5; V: TRBV30; DNA: TGTGCCCTGGAGTATAGGACAGGGGGCAGAGAGACCCAGTACTTC; CDR3: CALEYRTGGRETQYF
size: -; D: TRBD1; J: TRBJ2-7; V: TRBV7-3; DNA: TGTGCCAGCAGCCCACAGGGGGCCTCCTACGAGCAGTACTTC; CDR3: CASSPQGASYEQYF
size: -; D: -; J: TRBJ2-7; V: TRBV29-1; DNA: TGCAGCGTTGAGGGCCCCTCCTACGAGCAGTACTTC; CDR3: CSVEGPSYEQYF
size: -; D: TRBD2; J: TRBJ2-1; V: TRBV28; DNA: TGTGCCAGCAGTCCCCCCTCAGCGGGGGGGCGGGATGAGCAGTTCTTC; CDR3: CASSPPSAGGRDEQFF
size: -; D: TRBD2; J: TRBJ2-3; V: TRBV29-1; DNA: TGCAGCGTTGAAGATCGGTTAGCGGGGTGGCCAGATACGCAGTATTTT; CDR3: CSVEDRLAGWPDTQYF
size: -; D: -; J: TRBJ2-7; V: TRBV15; DNA: TGTGCCACCAGCAGAGATCAGGGTCCCTACGAGCAGTACTTC; CDR3: CATSRDQGPYEQYF
size: -; D: -; J: TRBJ1-5; V: TRBV12-3/TRBV12-4; DNA: TGTGCCAGCAAAGGGGCGGGCAATCAGCCCCAGCATTTT; CDR3: CASKGAGNQPQHF
size: -; D: -; J: TRBJ1-2; V: TRBV28; DNA: TGTGCCAGCAGTTATACTCCCCTCCGGGTCTTTTTGGACTATGGCTACACCTTC; CDR3: CASSYTPLRVFLDYGYTF
size: -; D: TRBD1; J: TRBJ2-3; V: TRBV6-2/TRBV6-3; DNA: TGTGCCAGCAGTTGGTCAGGGGGCGATACAGATACGCAGTATTTT; CDR3: CASSWSGGDTDTQYF
size: -; D: TRBD2; J: TRBJ2-1; V: TRBV3-1/TRBV3-2; DNA: TGTGCCAGCAGCCCCAGAGCGGGGGGCTCCTACAATGAGCAGTTCTTC; CDR3: CASSPRAGGSYNEQFF
size: -; D: -; J: TRBJ1-3; V: TRBV7-9; DNA: TGTGCCAGCACCGGCAGATACTCTGGAAACACCATATATTTT; CDR3: CASTGRYSGNTIYF
size: -; D: TRBD1; J: TRBJ1-5; V: TRBV6-5; DNA: TGTGCCAGCAGCTCCGGGACAGGGGCTCCCCAGCATTTT; CDR3: CASSSGTGAPQHF
size: once; D: TRBD1; J: TRBJ2-1; V: TRBV18; DNA: TGTGCCAGCTCACAGAGGCAAGGGGGCTCCCCTGGGAATGAGCAGTTCTTC; CDR3: CASSQRQGGSPGNEQFF
size: few; D: TRBD1; J: TRBJ1-1; V: TRBV5-1; DNA: TGCGCCAGCAGCCCCAAGACAGGGAATGAAGTGAACACTGAAGCTTTCTTT; CDR3: CASSPKTGNEVNTEAFF
size: few; D: TRBD2; J: TRBJ2-3; V: TRBV4-2; DNA: TGTGCCAGCAGCCAAGATACTAGCGGGGAAGATACGCAGTATTTT; CDR3: CASSQDTSGEDTQYF
size: once; D: -; J: TRBJ1-2; V: TRBV28; DNA: TGTGCCAGCAGTTTATCCGGGACAAAAAGTGGCTACACCTTC; CDR3: CASSLSGTKSGYTF
size: -; D: -; J: TRBJ1-4; V: TRBV9; DNA: TGTGCCAGCAGCGTAGCGGGGGGGCAAGTAGAAAAACTGTTTTTT; CDR3: CASSVAGGQVEKLFF
size: -; D: TRBD1; J: TRBJ1-5; V: TRBV4-2; DNA: TGTGCCAGCAGCCAGCCGGACAGGGATAATCAGCCCCAGCATTTT; CDR3: CASSQPDRDNQPQHF
size: few; D: TRBD1; J: TRBJ1-2; V: TRBV4-1; DNA: TGCGCCAGCAGTCGGGGGACAGGGGGCGTTGGCTACACCTTC; CDR3: CASSRGTGGVGYTF
size: -; D: -; J: TRBJ2-3; V: TRBV24-1; DNA: TGTGCCACGCGGGGGACAGGTCTGGGAGATACGCAGTATTTT; CDR3: CATRGTGLGDTQYF
size: -; D: TRBD1; J: TRBJ2-3; V: TRBV6-4; DNA: TGTGCCAGCAGTCTACAGGGGGAGACCGTAGATACGCAGTATTTT; CDR3: CASSLQGETVDTQYF
size: -; D: TRBD2; J: TRBJ2-1; V: TRBV11-3; DNA: TGTGCCAGCAGCTTTAGCGGGGGTTACAATGAGCAGTTCTTC; CDR3: CASSFSGGYNEQFF
size: -; D: TRBD1; J: TRBJ2-7; V: TRBV7-2; DNA: TGTGCCAGCAGCTCGGACAGGGTTTCCTACGAGCAGTACTTC; CDR3: CASSSDRVSYEQYF
size: -; D: -; J: TRBJ2-3; V: TRBV18; DNA: TGTGCCAGCTCACCACCGGGACAACAGCCAGATACGCAGTATTTT; CDR3: CASSPPGQQPDTQYF
size: -; D: -; J: TRBJ1-1; V: TRBV3-1/TRBV3-2; DNA: TGTGCCAGCAGCCAGGCCGCAGGGTTCTGGAGTGAAGCTTTCTTT; CDR3: CASSQAAGFWSEAFF
size: -; D: -; J: TRBJ2-2; V: TRBV7-3; DNA: TGTGCCAGCAGCTTAAGGCCAGGAACGAACACCGGGGAGCTGTTTTTT; CDR3: CASSLRPGTNTGELFF
size: -; D: -; J: TRBJ2-2; V: TRBV18; DNA: TGTGCCAGCTCACCGGACAGCGGGGAGCTGTTTTTT; CDR3: CASSPDSGELFF
size: -; D: -; J: TRBJ1-5; V: TRBV6-5; DNA: TGTGCCAGCAGTTACTCGCCCACGTCCGGGCAGCCCCAGCATTTT; CDR3: CASSYSPTSGQPQHF
size: -; D: -; J: TRBJ2-1; V: TRBV18; DNA: TGTGCCAGCTCACCGAATCCTCTCTCTGGCGGAGTCTACAATGAGCAGTTCTTC; CDR3: CASSPNPLSGGVYNEQFF
size: -; D: TRBD1; J: TRBJ1-1; V: TRBV10-2; DNA: TGCGCCAGCAGTTTTGGGACAGCGAACACTGAAGCTTTCTTT; CDR3: CASSFGTANTEAFF
size: -; D: TRBD2; J: TRBJ2-3; V: TRBV19; DNA: TGTGCCAGTAGTCCGACTAGCGGGCACGCCACAGATACGCAGTATTTT; CDR3: CASSPTSGHATDTQYF
size: -; D: TRBD1; J: TRBJ1-2; V: TRBV28; DNA: TGTGCCAGCTATACGACCGTGGGTCGGGACAGGGGATTTTATGGCTACACCTTC; CDR3: CASYTTVGRDRGFYGYTF
size: -; D: -; J: TRBJ1-5; V: TRBV2; DNA: TGTGCCAGCAGTCTAAGGGGCTATAGCAATCAGCCCCAGCATTTT; CDR3: CASSLRGYSNQPQHF
size: -; D: TRBD1; J: TRBJ1-5; V: TRBV10-2; DNA: TGCGCCAGCAGTGAGCGGAAGGGGGCAAGGTTCTTTCAGCCCCAGCATTTT; CDR3: CASSERKGARFFQPQHF
size: -; D: -; J: TRBJ1-2; V: TRBV19; DNA: TGTGCCAGTAGTCTGGGGGGCTATGGCTACACCTTC; CDR3: CASSLGGYGYTF
size: -; D: -; J: TRBJ1-3; V: TRBV5-1; DNA: TGCGCCAGCAGCTTGGGGGACGGGGGTTCCTCTGGAAACACCATATATTTT; CDR3: CASSLGDGGSSGNTIYF
size: -; D: TRBD1; J: TRBJ1-2; V: TRBV27; DNA: TGTGCCAGCAGTGCCTTGGGGACAGGGGCTTCCTATGGCTACACCTTC; CDR3: CASSALGTGASYGYTF
size: -; D: -; J: TRBJ1-1; V: TRBV28; DNA: TGTGCCAGCAGTGTCAGGGTCAACGACATGAACACTGAAGCTTTCTTT; CDR3: CASSVRVNDMNTEAFF
size: -; D: TRBD2; J: TRBJ2-5; V: TRBV9; DNA: TGTGCCAGCAGCGTAGGGGCTCCTAGCGGGGGGTATCAGACCCAGTACTTC; CDR3: CASSVGAPSGGYQTQYF
size: -; D: TRBD1; J: TRBJ1-5; V: TRBV27; DNA: TGTGCCAGCAGTCGGACAGGGTTTGGCAATCAGCCCCAGCATTTT; CDR3: CASSRTGFGNQPQHF
size: -; D: TRBD2; J: TRBJ2-3; V: TRBV11-2; DNA: TGTGCCAGCAGCTTAGTAGCGGGGGGGATTAGCACAGATACGCAGTATTTT; CDR3: CASSLVAGGISTDTQYF
size: -; D: -; J: TRBJ2-1; V: TRBV27; DNA: TGTGCCAGCAGATCACTAAACTCCTACAATGAGCAGTTCTTC; CDR3: CASRSLNSYNEQFF
size: -; D: -; J: TRBJ1-2; V: TRBV5-6; DNA: TGTGCCAGCAGCTCGGCACAGGGTGATGGCTACACCTTC; CDR3: CASSSAQGDGYTF
size: -; D: -; J: TRBJ2-2; V: TRBV7-9; DNA: TGTGCCAGCAACTTTGGATGGGGGCACGGGGAGCTGTTTTTT; CDR3: CASNFGWGHGELFF
size: -; D: TRBD1; J: TRBJ1-2; V: TRBV5-1; DNA: TGCGCCAGCAGCCCGGACAGGGGCTTCTATGGCTACACCTTC; CDR3: CASSPDRGFYGYTF
size: -; D: -; J: TRBJ2-7; V: TRBV7-6; DNA: TGTGCCAGCAGCTCCCGAATAGGGGTCGTCTACGAGCAGTACTTC; CDR3: CASSSRIGVVYEQYF
size: -; D: -; J: TRBJ2-4; V: TRBV7-3; DNA: TGTGCCAGCAGCTTCACAGGGGGGGACATTCAGTACTTC; CDR3: CASSFTGGDIQYF
size: -; D: TRBD1; J: TRBJ2-5; V: TRBV29-1; DNA: TGCAGCACCTCAGGACAGGGAGGCCAAGAGACCCAGTACTTC; CDR3: CSTSGQGGQETQYF
size: -; D: -; J: TRBJ1-5; V: TRBV6-4; DNA: TGTGCCAGCAGTGACTCAAGCCTCGGGGACAATCAGCCCCAGCATTTT; CDR3: CASSDSSLGDNQPQHF
size: once; D: -; J: TRBJ2-3; V: TRBV28; DNA: TGTGCCAGCAGGAGTCCGACTCTAGTCTCTGATACGCAGTATTTT; CDR3: CASRSPTLVSDTQYF
size: -; D: -; J: TRBJ2-3; V: TRBV18; DNA: TGTGCCAGCTCACGCGGCAGGGGTATAACAGATACGCAGTATTTT; CDR3: CASSRGRGITDTQYF
size: few; D: TRBD2; J: TRBJ2-5; V: TRBV9; DNA: TGTGCCAGCAGTCCGACTAGCGGGGAGTGGGAGACCCAGTACTTC; CDR3: CASSPTSGEWETQYF
size: -; D: TRBD1; J: TRBJ2-7; V: TRBV27; DNA: TGTGCCAGCGAATGGACAGGGGAGGAGTACGAGCAGTACTTC; CDR3: CASEWTGEEYEQYF
size: -; D: TRBD1; J: TRBJ2-7; V: TRBV6-5; DNA: TGTGCCAGCAGACCCGACAGGGCAAACGGCTACGAGCAGTACTTC; CDR3: CASRPDRANGYEQYF